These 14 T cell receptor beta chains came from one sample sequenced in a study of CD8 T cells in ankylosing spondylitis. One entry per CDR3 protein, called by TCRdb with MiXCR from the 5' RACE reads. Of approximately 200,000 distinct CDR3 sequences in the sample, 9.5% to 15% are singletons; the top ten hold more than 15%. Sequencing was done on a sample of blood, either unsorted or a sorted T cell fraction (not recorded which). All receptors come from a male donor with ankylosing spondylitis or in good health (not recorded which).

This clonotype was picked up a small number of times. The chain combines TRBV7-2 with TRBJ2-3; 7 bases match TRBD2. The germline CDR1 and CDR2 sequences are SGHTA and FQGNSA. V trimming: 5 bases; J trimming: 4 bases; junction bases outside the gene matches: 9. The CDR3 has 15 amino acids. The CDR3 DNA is TGTGCCAGCAGCCCTGGACTAGTCCGCCCAGATACGCAGTATTTT. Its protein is CASSPGLVRPDTQYF.

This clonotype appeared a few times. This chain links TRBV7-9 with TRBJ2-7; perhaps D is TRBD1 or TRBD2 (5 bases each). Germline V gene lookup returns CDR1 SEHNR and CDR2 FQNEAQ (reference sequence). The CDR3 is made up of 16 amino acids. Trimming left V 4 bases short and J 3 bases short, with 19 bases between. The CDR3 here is CASSSTGTQLFYEQYF. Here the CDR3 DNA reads TGTGCCAGCAGCTCCACCGGGACCCAATTATTCTACGAGCAGTACTTC.

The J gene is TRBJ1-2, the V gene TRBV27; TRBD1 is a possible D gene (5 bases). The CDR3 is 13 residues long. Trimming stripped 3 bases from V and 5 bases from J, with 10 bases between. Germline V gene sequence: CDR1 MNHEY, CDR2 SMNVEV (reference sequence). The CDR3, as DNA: TGTGCCAGCAGTTTCGGGGGAGGATATGGCTACACCTTC. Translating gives CASSFGGGYGYTF.

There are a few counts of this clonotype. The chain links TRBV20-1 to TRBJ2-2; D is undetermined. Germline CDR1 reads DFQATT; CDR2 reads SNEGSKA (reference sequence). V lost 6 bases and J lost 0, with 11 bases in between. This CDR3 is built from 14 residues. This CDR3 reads CSAWDRSNTGELFF. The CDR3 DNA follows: TGCAGTGCCTGGGATAGATCGAACACCGGGGAGCTGTTTTTT.

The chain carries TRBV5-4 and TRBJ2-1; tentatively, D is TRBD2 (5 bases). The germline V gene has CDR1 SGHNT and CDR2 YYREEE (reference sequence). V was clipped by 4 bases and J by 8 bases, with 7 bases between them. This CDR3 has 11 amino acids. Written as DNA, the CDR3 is TGTGCCAGCAGCCAGAGGGATGAGCAGTTCTTC. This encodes CASSQRDEQFF.

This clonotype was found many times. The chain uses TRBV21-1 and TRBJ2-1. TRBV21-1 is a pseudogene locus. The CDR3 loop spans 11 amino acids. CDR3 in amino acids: CLGLSMSEQFF. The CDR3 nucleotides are TGTCTAGGGTTAAGTATGAGTGAGCAGTTCTTC.

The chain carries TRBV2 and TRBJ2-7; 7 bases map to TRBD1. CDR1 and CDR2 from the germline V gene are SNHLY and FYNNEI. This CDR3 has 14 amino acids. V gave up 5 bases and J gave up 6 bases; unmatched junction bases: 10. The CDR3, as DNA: TGTGCCAGCAGTTCGGACAGGACCTCGGCCGAGCAGTACTTC. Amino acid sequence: CASSSDRTSAEQYF.

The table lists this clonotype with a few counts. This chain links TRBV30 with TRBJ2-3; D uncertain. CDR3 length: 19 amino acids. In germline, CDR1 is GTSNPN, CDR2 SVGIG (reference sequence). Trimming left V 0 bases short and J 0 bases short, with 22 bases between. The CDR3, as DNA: TGTGCCTGGAGTGTCCGGTGGGCCCCCTCCAGTCAGAGCACAGATACGCAGTATTTT. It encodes CAWSVRWAPSSQSTDTQYF. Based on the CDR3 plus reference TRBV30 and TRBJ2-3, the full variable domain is SQTIHQWPATLVQPVGSPLSLECTVEGTSNPNLYWYRQAAGRGLQLLFYSVGIGQISSEVPQNLSASRPQDRQFILSSKKLLLSDSGFYLCAWSVRWAPSSQSTDTQYFGPGTRLTVL.

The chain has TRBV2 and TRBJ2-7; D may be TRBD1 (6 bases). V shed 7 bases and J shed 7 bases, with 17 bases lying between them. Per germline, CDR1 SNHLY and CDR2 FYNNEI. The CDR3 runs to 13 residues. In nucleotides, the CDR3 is TGTGCCAGCACCTCCGGGTGGGGGCTGGAGCAGTACTTC. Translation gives CASTSGWGLEQYF.

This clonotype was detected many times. The CDR3 nucleotides are TGTGCCAGCAGTTTCGCGGGAGGGCCCAGCGAGCAGTACTTC. Residues: CASSFAGGPSEQYF. J is TRBJ2-7 and V is TRBV27; 9 bases are a match to TRBD2. There are 14 residues in the CDR3. Germline V CDR1 and CDR2: MNHEY, SMNVEV (reference sequence). Unmatched junction bases numbered 6, after V lost 3 bases and J lost 6 bases.

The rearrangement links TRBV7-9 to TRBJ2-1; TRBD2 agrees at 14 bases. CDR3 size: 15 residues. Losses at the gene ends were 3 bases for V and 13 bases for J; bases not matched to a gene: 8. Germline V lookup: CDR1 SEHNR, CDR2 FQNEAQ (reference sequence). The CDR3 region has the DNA TGTGCCAGCAGCTTCCGGACTAGCGGGGGGCCCGAACAGTTCTTC. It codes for CASSFRTSGGPEQFF.

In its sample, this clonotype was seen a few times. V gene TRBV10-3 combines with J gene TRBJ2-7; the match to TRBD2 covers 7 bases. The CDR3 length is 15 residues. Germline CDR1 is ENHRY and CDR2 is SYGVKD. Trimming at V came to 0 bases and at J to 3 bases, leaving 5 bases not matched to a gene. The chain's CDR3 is CAISESREGFYEQYF. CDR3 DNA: TGTGCCATCAGTGAGTCGAGGGAGGGATTCTACGAGCAGTACTTC.

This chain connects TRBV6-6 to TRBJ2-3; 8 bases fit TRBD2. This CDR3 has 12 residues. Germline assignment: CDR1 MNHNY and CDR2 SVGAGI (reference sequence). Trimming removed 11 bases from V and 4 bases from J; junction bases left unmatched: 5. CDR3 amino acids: CAAGGGADTQYF. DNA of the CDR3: TGTGCCGCGGGGGGCGGCGCAGATACGCAGTATTTT.

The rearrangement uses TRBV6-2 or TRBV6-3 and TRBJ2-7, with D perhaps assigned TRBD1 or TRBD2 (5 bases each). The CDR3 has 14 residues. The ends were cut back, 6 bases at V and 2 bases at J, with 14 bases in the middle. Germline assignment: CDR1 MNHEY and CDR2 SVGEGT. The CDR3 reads CASSLGTHTYEQYF. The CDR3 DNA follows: TGTGCCAGCAGCCTCGGGACCCATACCTACGAGCAGTACTTC.